The T cell receptor beta chain under discussion was sequenced for a study of technical replicates of blood from several donors. Germline values: CDR1 SNHLY, CDR2 FYNNEI. V was pared by 3 bases and J by 8 bases, with 7 bases between. The CDR3 is 11 amino acids. Generated by immunoSEQ multiplex PCR, the TCRdb table keeps only in-frame clones and is missing some. Of approximately 90,000 clones in the sample, about 95% are singletons; the top ten hold about 0.26%. This clonotype was sampled from a human donor in good health. The sequencing input was T cells isolated from PBMCs. The chain combines TRBV2 with TRBJ1-2, with D possibly TRBD1 on 6 matching bases. The CDR3 spells CASSERGGYTF. The CDR3 bases are TGTGCCAGCAGTGAGAGGGGGGGCTACACCTTC. Full variable domain (remainder filled in from reference TRBV2 and TRBJ1-2): EPEVTQTPSHQVTQMGQEVILRCVPISNHLYFYWYRQILGQKVEFLVSFYNNEISEKSEIFDDQFSVERPDGSNFTLKIRSTKLEDSAMYFCASSERGGYTFGSGTRLTVV.